These 29 T cell receptor beta chains originate from one sample sequenced in a study of cytomegalovirus exposure and HLA in healthy donors. PCR primers comprised 60 Vbeta and 13 Jbeta primers. Measured with immunoSEQ multiplex PCR; TCRdb has only the in-frame clones, and not every one. Its clone listing holds approximately 120,000 clones. Sample: PBMCs. The receptors stem from a man aged 18 to 35 in good health and CMV-seronegative.

The chain combines TRBV5-6 with TRBJ1-2; the D gene is possibly TRBD1 (6 bases). The CDR3 spans 13 residues. Germline V CDR1 and CDR2: SGHDT, YYEEEE. V was cut by 2 bases and J by 5 bases, with 10 bases left in between. CDR3 amino acids: CASSFWQGYGYTF. The CDR3, as DNA: TGTGCCAGCAGCTTCTGGCAGGGGTATGGCTACACCTTC.

CDR3 sequence: CASSLDGHQSNEQYF. The CDR3 DNA sequence: TGCGCCAGCAGCTTGGATGGGCACCAGTCAAACGAGCAGTACTTC. The chain recombines TRBV5-1 with TRBJ2-7, with D uncertain. CDR3 size: 15 residues. CDR1 is SGHRS and CDR2 is YFSETQ in the germline V gene. Trimming took 0 bases from V and 5 from J, leaving 15 bases between them.

The rearrangement links TRBV29-1 to TRBJ1-1; 8 positions match TRBD1. V shed 7 bases and J 4 bases; nucleotides not matched to a gene: 8. There are 13 residues in the CDR3. In germline, CDR1 is SQVTM, CDR2 ANQGSEA. The CDR3 loop is CSGNKGQGTEAFF. In DNA, the CDR3 is TGCAGCGGGAATAAAGGACAGGGCACTGAAGCTTTCTTT.

The chain is built from TRBV6-5 and TRBJ2-1, with a tentative D call TRBD2 (5 bases). CDR1 MNHEY and CDR2 SVGAGI come from the germline V gene. The CDR3 length is 14 residues. Trimming pared 3 bases from V and 9 bases from J, leaving 15 bases between. CDR3 region: CASSYNAGFGEQFF. In DNA, the CDR3 is TGTGCCAGCAGTTATAATGCGGGTTTCGGTGAGCAGTTCTTC.

The chain employs TRBV4-2 and TRBJ2-5, with a tentative D call TRBD1 (6 bases). The length of the CDR3 is 14 residues. CDR1 is LGHNA, CDR2 YNFKEQ, per germline. V was pared by 4 bases and J by 1 base, with 10 bases between. For the CDR3, the DNA is TGTGCCAGCAGCCTAACAGGGATCCAAGAGACCCAGTACTTC. Its translation is CASSLTGIQETQYF.

The rearrangement joins TRBV6-6 to TRBJ2-7; 8 nucleotides align to TRBD1. The V and J ends lost 6 bases and 0 bases, in that order; junction bases with no gene match: 4. The germline CDR1 and CDR2 sequences are MNHNY and SVGAGI (reference sequence). This CDR3 is built from 14 residues. CDR3 sequence reads: CASSRDRSSYEQYF. CDR3 nucleotides: TGTGCCAGCAGCCGGGACAGGAGCTCCTACGAGCAGTACTTC.

The V call is TRBV6-5, the J call TRBJ1-4, with D possibly matching TRBD1 (5 bases). Trimming removed 0 bases from V and 7 bases from J, with 15 bases in between. The CDR3 is 16 amino acids. Per germline, CDR1 MNHEY and CDR2 SVGAGI. The DNA of the CDR3 is TGTGCCAGCAGTTACTCACTCGGGGGATTTTCTGAAAAACTGTTTTTT. Translation gives CASSYSLGGFSEKLFF.

V usage is TRBV6-5 and J usage is TRBJ1-2; D gene uncertain. The CDR3 consists of 13 residues. V was shortened by 2 bases and J by 4 bases, with 8 bases between the two germline ends. The germline gives CDR1 MNHEY, CDR2 SVGAGI. CDR3 sequence (DNA): TGTGCCAGCAGTTACGGAGATCTCTATGGCTACACCTTC. It is translated as CASSYGDLYGYTF.

V and J are TRBV30 and TRBJ2-5, with 8 bases fitting TRBD2. V dropped 3 bases and J dropped 4; count of bases not matched to a gene: 10. The CDR3 consists of 15 residues. Germline CDR1 GTSNPN, CDR2 SVGIG (reference sequence). CDR3 nucleotides: TGTGCCTGGAGCCCCGGGGGGGGGAGGGGAGAGACCCAGTACTTC. Amino acids: CAWSPGGGRGETQYF.

This rearrangement joins TRBV28 to TRBJ1-2; TRBD1 agrees at 7 bases. With 5 bases clipped from V and 5 bases from J, the junction kept 5 bases outside the gene matches. Germline CDR1 and CDR2: MDHEN and SYDVKM. This CDR3 has 13 residues. The CDR3 loop is CASSQGGWYGYTF. CDR3 sequence (DNA): TGTGCCAGCAGTCAGGGGGGTTGGTATGGCTACACCTTC.

The rearrangement links TRBV7-6 to TRBJ2-7; TRBD1 matches 8 bases. With 1 base clipped from V and 0 bases from J, the junction kept 5 bases outside the gene matches. The CDR3 has 16 residues. The germline gives CDR1 SGHVS, CDR2 FNYEAQ. The CDR3 loop reads CASSLGGTGNSYEQYF. Here the CDR3 DNA reads TGTGCCAGCAGCTTAGGCGGGACAGGAAACTCCTACGAGCAGTACTTC.

The genes are TRBV19 and TRBJ1-5; D is unresolved. Trimming shortened V by 6 bases and J by 0 bases, and 9 bases separated the two germline ends. This CDR3 contains 14 residues. The germline gives CDR1 LNHDA, CDR2 SQIVND (reference sequence). In nucleotides, the CDR3 is TGTGCCAGTAGCGGAGGAAATAGCAATCAGCCCCAGCATTTT. Its translation: CASSGGNSNQPQHF.

This chain connects TRBV5-5 to TRBJ2-5; TRBD2 agrees at 13 bases. The V and J ends lost 5 bases and 6 bases, in that order; junction bases with no gene match: 4. The CDR3 covers 14 residues. CDR1 is SGHKS, CDR2 YYEKEE, per germline (reference sequence). The CDR3 bases are TGTGCCAGCAGAGGGACTAGCGGGACACAGACCCAGTACTTC. It is translated as CASRGTSGTQTQYF.

For the CDR3, the DNA is TGTGCCAGTAGTATTCGAGGGGAAAAACTGTTTTTT. Amino acid sequence: CASSIRGEKLFF. J is TRBJ1-4 and V is TRBV19; D remains ambiguous. The CDR3 spans 12 residues. Germline values: CDR1 LNHDA, CDR2 SQIVND (reference sequence). Trimming pared 3 bases from V and 8 bases from J, leaving 7 bases between.

The rearrangement links TRBV6-1 to TRBJ1-1, with 7 bases that match TRBD1. V dropped 9 bases and J dropped 4; count of bases not matched to a gene: 11. This CDR3 comprises 14 residues. CDR1 and CDR2 (germline): MNHNS, SASEGT. CDR3 in amino acids: CASFPDRVGTEAFF. CDR3 coding DNA: TGTGCCAGTTTCCCCGACAGGGTGGGCACTGAAGCTTTCTTT.

CDR3: CASSPSNSLSGNTIYF. As DNA, the CDR3 is TGTGCCAGCTCACCGAGTAACAGCCTCTCTGGAAACACCATATATTTT. This chain links TRBV18 with TRBJ1-3; D gene uncertain. Trimming stripped 3 bases from V and 0 bases from J, with 12 bases between. Germline V gene sequence: CDR1 KGHSH, CDR2 LQKENI. This CDR3 has 16 amino acids.

This chain uses TRBV30 with TRBJ1-4, with 8 bases aligning to TRBD1. The CDR3 totals 15 residues. Losses at the gene ends were 2 bases for V and 13 bases for J; bases not matched to a gene: 15. Germline V gene data show CDR1 as GTSNPN and CDR2 as SVGIG (reference sequence). The CDR3 region has the DNA TGTGCCTGGAGTATCCAGGGGGCGCGCTCCTCCAGACTGTTTTTT. This codes for CAWSIQGARSSRLFF.

The chain uses TRBV19 and TRBJ2-2, with TRBD2 matching over 14 bases. V gave up 3 bases and J gave up 8 bases; unmatched junction bases: 8. The germline V gene has CDR1 LNHDA and CDR2 SQIVND (reference sequence). The CDR3 is 17 residues long. The CDR3 reads CASSIYGTSGSKGELFF. DNA for the CDR3: TGTGCCAGTAGTATCTATGGGACTAGCGGGAGTAAGGGGGAGCTGTTTTTT.

The chain is built from TRBV4-1 and TRBJ2-1, with D maybe TRBD1 (5 bases). The CDR3 extends over 15 amino acids. V dropped 0 bases and J dropped 9 bases, with 15 bases sitting between them. Germline assignment: CDR1 MGHRA and CDR2 YSYEKL. The CDR3 here is CASSQDLQGLGEQFF. For the CDR3, the DNA is TGCGCCAGCAGCCAAGATCTCCAGGGTCTCGGTGAGCAGTTCTTC.

The chain recombines TRBV2 with TRBJ1-2; TRBD1 matches at 7 bases. CDR1 and CDR2 (germline): SNHLY, FYNNEI. The V segment lost 7 bases and the J segment 1 base; nucleotides outside the gene matches: 6. The CDR3 runs 14 residues. The CDR3 region is CASTLTGHNYGYTF. CDR3 nucleotide sequence: TGTGCCAGCACCCTGACAGGGCATAACTATGGCTACACCTTC.

The gene calls are TRBV28 and TRBJ2-7; D is possibly TRBD1 (6 bases). The CDR3 is 14 amino acids. CDR1 and CDR2 (germline): MDHEN, SYDVKM. Between the trimmed V and J ends, which lost 5 bases and 3 bases, there was a span of 14 bases. CDR3 DNA sequence: TGTGCCAGCAGTCACAGGGCGCAAAACTACGAGCAGTACTTC. Protein sequence: CASSHRAQNYEQYF. The complete variable domain, with remaining parts taken from reference TRBV28 and TRBJ2-7, reads DVKVTQSSRYLVKRTGEKVFLECVQDMDHENMFWYRQDPGLGLRLIYFSYDVKMKEKGDIPEGYSVSREKKERFSLILESASTNQTSMYLCASSHRAQNYEQYFGPGTRLTVT.

The rearrangement uses TRBV30 and TRBJ2-7; a possible D gene is TRBD1 (5 bases). The CDR3 spans 17 residues. The germline V gene has CDR1 GTSNPN and CDR2 SVGIG (reference sequence). V was pared by 4 bases and J by 2 bases, with 24 bases between. The CDR3 region has the DNA TGTGCCTGGAACCCTGGGGCGATTTTCGGTGCAACCTACGAGCAGTACTTC. Its protein product is CAWNPGAIFGATYEQYF. The whole variable domain, remainder taken from reference TRBV30 and TRBJ2-7, is SQTIHQWPATLVQPVGSPLSLECTVEGTSNPNLYWYRQAAGRGLQLLFYSVGIGQISSEVPQNLSASRPQDRQFILSSKKLLLSDSGFYLCAWNPGAIFGATYEQYFGPGTRLTVT.

On this clone itself: The junction does not match germline at one end; this may be a read error. The chain combines TRBV5-1 with TRBJ2-1; possible D gene TRBD1, 5 bases. Germline assignment: CDR1 SGHRS and CDR2 YFSETQ. CDR3 length: 12 residues. CDR3 protein: CASSLVSQEKIF. CDR3 nucleotides: TGCGCCAGCAGCTTGGTGTCACAGGAAAAGATCTTC.

This chain joins TRBV7-6 and TRBJ2-3; TRBD2 matches 10 bases. The CDR3 has 15 amino acids. The V gene end was trimmed by 9 bases and the J gene end by 7 bases; junction bases not matched to a gene: 13. Germline V lookup: CDR1 SGHVS, CDR2 FNYEAQ. The CDR3 reads CASSLGAGGSYTQYF. The CDR3 nucleotides read TGTGCCAGTTCCCTAGGAGCGGGGGGGTCCTATACGCAGTATTTT.

The CDR3 bases are TGTGCCAGCTCACCCACAAATGAGCAGTTCTTC. Translating gives CASSPTNEQFF. The chain employs TRBV18 and TRBJ2-1; D call uncertain. V was cut by 3 bases and J by 7 bases, with 4 bases left in between. The CDR3 consists of 11 residues. Germline assignment: CDR1 KGHSH and CDR2 LQKENI.

The V and J genes are TRBV18 and TRBJ1-5, with TRBD1 identical over 8 bases. Germline CDR1 reads KGHSH; CDR2 reads LQKENI. V was clipped by 6 bases and J by 6 bases; unmatched bases: 22. The CDR3 extends over 19 amino acids. CDR3: CASSKDRAGMGGLRQPQHF. For the CDR3, the DNA is TGTGCCAGCTCCAAGGACAGGGCGGGAATGGGAGGTTTACGTCAGCCCCAGCATTTT.

This chain uses TRBV5-1 with TRBJ2-5; D is perhaps TRBD2 (6 bases). CDR1 and CDR2 (germline): SGHRS, YFSETQ. Deletions cut 1 base from V and 4 bases from J, with 11 bases between. The CDR3 runs 14 residues. The DNA for the CDR3 is TGCGCCAGCAGCTTGAGTTCGGGGGTAGAGACCCAGTACTTC. Residues: CASSLSSGVETQYF. Full variable domain (rest looked up from reference TRBV5-1 and TRBJ2-5): KAGVTQTPRYLIKTRGQQVTLSCSPISGHRSVSWYQQTPGQGLQFLFEYFSETQRNKGNFPGRFSGRQFSNSRSEMNVSTLELGDSALYLCASSLSSGVETQYFGPGTRLLVL.

The chain carries TRBV10-1 and TRBJ1-1; D not resolved. With 11 bases removed from V and 1 base from J, the gap between germline ends came to 11 bases. This CDR3 contains 12 residues. Looked up from germline, CDR1 is WNHNN and CDR2 is SYGVQD (reference sequence). The CDR3 DNA sequence: TGCGCCTCGGTGAGGGAGAACACTGAAGCTTTCTTT. It translates to CASVRENTEAFF.

CDR3 DNA sequence: TGTGCCAGCAGCTACCCGCCTTCTAGCCACCCTGCGAATGAGCAGTTCTTC. This codes for CASSYPPSSHPANEQFF. The chain joins TRBV7-3 to TRBJ2-1; tentatively, D is TRBD2 (5 bases). This CDR3 has 17 residues. V lost 4 bases, J lost 7 bases, and 23 bases lay in between. In germline, CDR1 is SGHTA, CDR2 FQGTGA.